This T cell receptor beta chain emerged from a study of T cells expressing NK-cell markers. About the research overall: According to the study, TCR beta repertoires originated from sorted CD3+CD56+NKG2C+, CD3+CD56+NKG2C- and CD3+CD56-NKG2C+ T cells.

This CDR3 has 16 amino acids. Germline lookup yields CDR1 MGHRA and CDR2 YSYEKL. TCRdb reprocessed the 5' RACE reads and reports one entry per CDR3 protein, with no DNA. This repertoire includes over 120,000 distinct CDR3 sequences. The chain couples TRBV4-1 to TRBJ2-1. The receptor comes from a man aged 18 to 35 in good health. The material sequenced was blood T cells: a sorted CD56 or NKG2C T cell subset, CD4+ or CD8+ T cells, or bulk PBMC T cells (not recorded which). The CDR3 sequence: CASSPTSPSSYNEQFF.